The next 6 T cell receptor beta chains were all read from a single sample in a study of vaccination and CD4 T cells after COVID-19. Noted treatment: approximately nine-day PBMC culture with coronavirus spike peptide pools or control peptides (ViraFEST assay). At the Johns Hopkins FTIC core, DNA taken from cultured CD4+ T cells was sequenced by way of the Oncomine TCR Beta short-read assay. One entry per CDR3 protein results from TCRdb running MiXCR on the PCR reads. The sample has 7,600 or so distinct CDR3 sequences; 20% to 25% are singletons. Their target antigens are unknown. Sequenced material: CD4+ T cells from blood, cultured in vitro, taken after SARS-CoV-2 vaccination. The receptors stem from a human donor who had recovered from COVID-19.

This chain links TRBV29-1 with TRBJ2-7; 7 bases fit TRBD2. The V and J ends lost 6 bases and 6 bases, in that order; junction bases with no gene match: 11. Germline V gives CDR1 SQVTM, CDR2 ANQGSEA. This CDR3 region has 13 residues. The CDR3 reads CSVGGDGGTEQYF. As DNA, the CDR3 is TGCAGCGTAGGAGGTGACGGGGGGACCGAGCAGTACTTC.

In this sample, this clonotype turned up many times. The chain employs TRBV20-1 and TRBJ2-3; D may match TRBD1 or TRBD2 (5 bases each). The CDR3 loop spans 15 amino acids. Germline CDR1 reads DFQATT; CDR2 reads SNEGSKA (reference sequence). Trimming took 5 bases from V and 2 from J, leaving 17 bases between them. Here the CDR3 reads CSAQRGESHTDTQYF. The CDR3 nucleotides are TGCAGTGCTCAGAGAGGGGAAAGCCACACAGATACGCAGTATTTT.

By sample fraction, this clonotype is medium-sized. The chain has TRBV20-1 and TRBJ1-5, with unresolved D. CDR3 length equals 12 residues. V was shortened by 3 bases and J by 2 bases, with 5 bases between the two germline ends. Germline CDR1 is DFQATT and CDR2 is SNEGSKA (reference sequence). The CDR3 sequence: CSASPRNQPQHF. The CDR3 bases are TGCAGTGCTAGTCCCCGCAATCAGCCCCAGCATTTT.

V is TRBV29-1 and J is TRBJ2-1; 7 bases match TRBD1. Germline V gene sequence: CDR1 SQVTM, CDR2 ANQGSEA. The V and J ends lost 7 bases and 8 bases, in that order; junction bases with no gene match: 8. CDR3 size: 12 residues. CDR3 region: CSGNRQGHEQFF. The CDR3 coding sequence is TGCAGCGGGAATAGACAGGGCCATGAGCAGTTCTTC.

This clonotype was observed at least ten times. The chain joins TRBV6-1 to TRBJ1-5; possible D gene TRBD1, 6 bases. V lost 7 bases to trimming and J lost 5 bases, with 18 bases between them. The CDR3 is made up of 15 amino acids. Germline lookup yields CDR1 MNHNS and CDR2 SASEGT. CDR3 nucleotide sequence: TGTGCCAGCAAGTTATCCTACAGGGACGATCAGCCCCAGCATTTT. Protein sequence: CASKLSYRDDQPQHF.

In its sample, this clonotype ranks as medium-sized. This chain joins TRBV6-1 and TRBJ1-2; 8 bases match TRBD1. The CDR3 loop spans 15 amino acids. In germline, CDR1 is MNHNS, CDR2 SASEGT. The J segment lost 6 bases and the V segment lost 5 bases, leaving 11 bases of the junction unmatched. For the CDR3, the DNA is TGTGCCAGCAGTCTCACAGGGGGAGGTCCGAATGGCTACACCTTC. It yields the protein CASSLTGGGPNGYTF.